This TCR beta chain was identified during a study of blood T cell repertoires in COVID-19. Study-level background: Italy, Spain and the United States were the sources of the convalescent and acute COVID-19 samples.

Trimming took off 6 bases at V and 8 bases at J, with 17 bases between the two ends. The germline gives CDR1 SGHTA, CDR2 FQGNSA. This CDR3 has 14 residues. Profiled with immunoSEQ multiplex PCR; TCRdb holds only in-frame clones, not every one. The table includes 150,000 or so clones, less than 95% detected once. The chain couples TRBV7-2 to TRBJ1-5; D is ambiguous. The clonotype originates from a man aged 50 to 60 with acute or convalescent COVID-19. Sequences were obtained from peripheral blood. Here the CDR3 reads CASSRTAREEPQHF. In DNA form, the CDR3 reads TGTGCCAGCAGTCGGACCGCTCGGGAGGAGCCCCAGCATTTT.